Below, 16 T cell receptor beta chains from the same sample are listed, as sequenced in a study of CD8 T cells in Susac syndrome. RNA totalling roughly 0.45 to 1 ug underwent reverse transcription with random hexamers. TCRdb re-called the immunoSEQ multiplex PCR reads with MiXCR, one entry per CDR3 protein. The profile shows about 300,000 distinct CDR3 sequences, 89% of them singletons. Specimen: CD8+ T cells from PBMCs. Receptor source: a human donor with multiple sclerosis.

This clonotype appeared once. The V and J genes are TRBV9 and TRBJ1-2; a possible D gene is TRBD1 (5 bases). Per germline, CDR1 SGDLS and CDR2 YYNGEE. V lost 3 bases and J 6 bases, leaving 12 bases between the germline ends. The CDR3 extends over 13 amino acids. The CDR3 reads CASSDGGADGYTF. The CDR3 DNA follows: TGTGCCAGCAGCGACGGGGGAGCGGATGGCTACACCTTC.

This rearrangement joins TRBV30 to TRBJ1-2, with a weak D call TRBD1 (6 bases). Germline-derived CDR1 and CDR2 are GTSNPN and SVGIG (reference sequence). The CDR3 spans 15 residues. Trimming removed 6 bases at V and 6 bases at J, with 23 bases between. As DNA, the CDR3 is TGTGCCTGCCCCGGGACACGACGATCAGCCGATGGCTACACCTTC. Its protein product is CACPGTRRSADGYTF.

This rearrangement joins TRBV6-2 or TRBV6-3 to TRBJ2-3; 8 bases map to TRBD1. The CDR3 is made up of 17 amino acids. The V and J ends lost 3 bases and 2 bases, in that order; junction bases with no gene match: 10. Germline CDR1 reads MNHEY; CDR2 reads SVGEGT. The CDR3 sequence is CASSYPAGGGVTDTQYF. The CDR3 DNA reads TGTGCCAGCAGTTATCCCGCAGGGGGCGGGGTCACAGATACGCAGTATTTT.

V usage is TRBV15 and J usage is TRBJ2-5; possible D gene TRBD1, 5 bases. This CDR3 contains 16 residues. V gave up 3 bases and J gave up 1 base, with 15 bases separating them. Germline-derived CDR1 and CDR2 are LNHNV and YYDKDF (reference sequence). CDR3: CATSSTVSDSQETQYF. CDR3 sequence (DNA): TGTGCCACCAGCAGCACAGTATCCGACAGCCAAGAGACCCAGTACTTC. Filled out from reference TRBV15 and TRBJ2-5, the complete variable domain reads DAMVIQNPRYQVTQFGKPVTLSCSQTLNHNVMYWYQQKSSQAPKLLFHYYDKDFNNEADTPDNFQSRRPNTSFCFLDIRSPGLGDTAMYLCATSSTVSDSQETQYFGPGTRLLVL.

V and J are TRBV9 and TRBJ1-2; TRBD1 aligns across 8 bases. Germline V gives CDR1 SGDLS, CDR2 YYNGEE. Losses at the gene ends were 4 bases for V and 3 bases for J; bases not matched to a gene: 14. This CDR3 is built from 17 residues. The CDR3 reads CASSPSGGDRLDYGYTF. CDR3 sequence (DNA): TGTGCCAGCAGCCCCTCCGGGGGGGACAGGTTAGACTATGGCTACACCTTC.

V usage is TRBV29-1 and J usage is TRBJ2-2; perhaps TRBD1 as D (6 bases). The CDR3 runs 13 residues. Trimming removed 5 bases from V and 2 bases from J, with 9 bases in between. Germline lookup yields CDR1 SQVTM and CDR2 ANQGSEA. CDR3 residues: CSVLDSNTGELFF. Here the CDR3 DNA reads TGCAGCGTTCTGGACAGTAACACCGGGGAGCTGTTTTTT.

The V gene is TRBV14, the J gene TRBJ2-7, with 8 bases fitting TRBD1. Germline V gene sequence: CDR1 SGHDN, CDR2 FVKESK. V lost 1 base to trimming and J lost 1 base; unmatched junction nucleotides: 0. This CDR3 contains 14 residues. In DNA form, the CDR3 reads TGTGCCAGCAGCCAAGGGGACAGGTCCTACGAGCAGTACTTC. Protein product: CASSQGDRSYEQYF.

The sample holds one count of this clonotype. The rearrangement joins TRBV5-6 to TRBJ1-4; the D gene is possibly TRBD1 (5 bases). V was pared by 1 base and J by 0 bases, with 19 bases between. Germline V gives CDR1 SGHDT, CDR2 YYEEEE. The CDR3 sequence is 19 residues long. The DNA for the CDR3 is TGTGCCAGCAGCTTGTTCGACGGGACTGAGAAGACAACTAATGAAAAACTGTTTTTT. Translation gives CASSLFDGTEKTTNEKLFF.

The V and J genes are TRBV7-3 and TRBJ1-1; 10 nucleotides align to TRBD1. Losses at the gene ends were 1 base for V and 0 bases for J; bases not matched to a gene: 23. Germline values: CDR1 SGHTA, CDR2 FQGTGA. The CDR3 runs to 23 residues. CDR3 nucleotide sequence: TGTGCCAGCAGCTTAATAAAGACCCCACTATGGGGACAGGGGATATACATGAACACTGAAGCTTTCTTT. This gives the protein CASSLIKTPLWGQGIYMNTEAFF.

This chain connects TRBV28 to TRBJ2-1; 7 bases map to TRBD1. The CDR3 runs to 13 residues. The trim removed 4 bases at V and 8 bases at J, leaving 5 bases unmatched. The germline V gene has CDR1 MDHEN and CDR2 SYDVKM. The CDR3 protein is CASSYRGRYEQFF. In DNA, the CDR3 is TGTGCCAGCAGTTACAGGGGCCGGTATGAGCAGTTCTTC.

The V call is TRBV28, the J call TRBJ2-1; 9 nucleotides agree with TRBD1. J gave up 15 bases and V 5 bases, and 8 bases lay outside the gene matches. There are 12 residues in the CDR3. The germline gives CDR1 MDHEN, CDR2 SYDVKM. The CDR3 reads CASSLDRGWRFF. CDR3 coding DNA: TGTGCCAGCAGTCTAGACAGGGGGTGGAGGTTCTTC.

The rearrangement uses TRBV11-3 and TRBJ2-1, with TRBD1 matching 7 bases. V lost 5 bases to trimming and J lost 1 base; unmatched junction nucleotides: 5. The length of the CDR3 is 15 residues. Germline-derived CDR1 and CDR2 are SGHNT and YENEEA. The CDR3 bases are TGTGCCAGCAGCATCGGGACAGCTTCCTACAATGAGCAGTTCTTC. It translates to CASSIGTASYNEQFF.

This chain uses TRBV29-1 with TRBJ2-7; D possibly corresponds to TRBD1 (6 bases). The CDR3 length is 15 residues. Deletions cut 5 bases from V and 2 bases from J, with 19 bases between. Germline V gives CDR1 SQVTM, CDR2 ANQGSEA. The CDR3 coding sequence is TGCAGCGTTTTAGGTCTCGGGGACATCGCCTACGAGCAGTACTTC. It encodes CSVLGLGDIAYEQYF.

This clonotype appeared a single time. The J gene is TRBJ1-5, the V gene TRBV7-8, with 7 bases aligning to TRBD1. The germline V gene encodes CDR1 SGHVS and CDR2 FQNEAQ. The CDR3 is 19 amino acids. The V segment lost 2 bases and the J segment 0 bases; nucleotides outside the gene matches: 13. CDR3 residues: CASSLSPSLGTDSNQPQHF. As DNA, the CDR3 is TGTGCCAGCAGCTTATCACCCTCGTTAGGGACAGATAGCAATCAGCCCCAGCATTTT. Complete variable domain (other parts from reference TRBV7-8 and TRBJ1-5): GAGVSQSPRYKVAKRGQDVALRCDPISGHVSLFWYQQALGQGPEFLTYFQNEAQLDKSGLPSDRFFAERPEGSVSTLKIQRTQQEDSAVYLCASSLSPSLGTDSNQPQHFGDGTRLSIL.

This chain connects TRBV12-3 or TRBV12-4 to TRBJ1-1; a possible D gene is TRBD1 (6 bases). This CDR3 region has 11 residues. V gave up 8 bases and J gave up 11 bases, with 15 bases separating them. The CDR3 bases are TGTGCCAGCGGGGGGGGCCCCGTTGCTTTCTTT. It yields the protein CASGGGPVAFF.

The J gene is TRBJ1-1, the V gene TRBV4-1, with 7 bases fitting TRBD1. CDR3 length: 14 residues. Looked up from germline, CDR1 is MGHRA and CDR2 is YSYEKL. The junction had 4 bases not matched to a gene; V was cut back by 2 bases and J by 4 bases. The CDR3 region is CASSQWGTATEAFF. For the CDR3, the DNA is TGCGCCAGCAGCCAATGGGGGACAGCCACTGAAGCTTTCTTT.